This T cell receptor (beta chain) stems from a study of T cells in Graves' hyperthyroidism and ophthalmopathy. The investigators amplified TCR beta CDR3 regions from RNA transcripts. A set of HTBI primers served as the primers for a first-round RT-PCR of the TCR CDR3. TCRdb ran MiXCR on the multiplex PCR reads and lists one entry per CDR3 protein. The repertoire consists of hundreds of thousands of distinct CDR3 sequences, with about a sixth occurring once and the leading ten covering just over 55%. This clonotype was recorded many times. Every diagnosis used clinical symptoms, serum thyroxine and TRAb, thyroid ultrasound and orbital computed tomography. V lost 7 bases and J 3 bases, leaving 1 base between the germline ends. The CDR3 contains 10 residues. Germline V gene sequence: CDR1 MNHEY, CDR2 SVGEGT.

This rearrangement joins TRBV6-2 or TRBV6-3 to TRBJ1-5; D unresolved. This clonotype was sampled from a woman in her sixties with Graves' ophthalmopathy. Sequenced sample: blood. The CDR3 nucleotides are TGTGCCAGCAACAATCAGCCCCAGCATTTT. This sequence encodes CASNNQPQHF.